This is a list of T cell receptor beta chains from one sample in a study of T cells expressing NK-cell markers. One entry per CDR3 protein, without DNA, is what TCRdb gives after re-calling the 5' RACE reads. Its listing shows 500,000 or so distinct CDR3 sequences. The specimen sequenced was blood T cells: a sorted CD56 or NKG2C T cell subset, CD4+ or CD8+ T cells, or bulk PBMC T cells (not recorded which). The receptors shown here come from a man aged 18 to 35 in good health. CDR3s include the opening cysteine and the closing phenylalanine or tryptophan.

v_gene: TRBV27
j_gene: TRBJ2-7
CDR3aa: CASSLASGGYEQYF

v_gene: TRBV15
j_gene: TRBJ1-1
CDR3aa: CATSRDRRGTEAFF

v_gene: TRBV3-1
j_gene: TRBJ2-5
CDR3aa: CASSQDRGRYQETQYF

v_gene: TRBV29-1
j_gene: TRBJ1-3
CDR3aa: CSAETKETGNTIYF

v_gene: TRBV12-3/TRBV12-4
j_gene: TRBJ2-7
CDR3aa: CASSLALDRTSGKEQYF

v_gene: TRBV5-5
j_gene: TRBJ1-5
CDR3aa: CASSFDGSRNQPQHF

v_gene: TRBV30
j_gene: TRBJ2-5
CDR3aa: CAWSLQETQYF

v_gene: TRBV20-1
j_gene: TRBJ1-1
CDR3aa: CSARTRGQGDLNTEAFF

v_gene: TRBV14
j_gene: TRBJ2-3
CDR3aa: CASSLPGTRQYF

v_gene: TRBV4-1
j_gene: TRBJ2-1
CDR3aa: CASSQDGAVSIDEQFF

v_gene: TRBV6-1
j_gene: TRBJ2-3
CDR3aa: CASSATGTSTDTQYF

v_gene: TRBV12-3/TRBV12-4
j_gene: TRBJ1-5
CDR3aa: CASSLRQNQPQHF

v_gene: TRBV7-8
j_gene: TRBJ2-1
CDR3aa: CASSSHNLLNEQFF

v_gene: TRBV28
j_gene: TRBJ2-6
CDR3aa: CASSLESNVLTF

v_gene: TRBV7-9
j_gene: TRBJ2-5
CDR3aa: CASGDGSSETQYF

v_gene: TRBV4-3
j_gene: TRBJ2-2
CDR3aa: CASSTNQGADAGELFF

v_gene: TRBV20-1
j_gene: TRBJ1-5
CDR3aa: CSATGGISGNQPQHF

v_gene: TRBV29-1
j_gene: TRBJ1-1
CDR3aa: CSVGAVNTEAFF

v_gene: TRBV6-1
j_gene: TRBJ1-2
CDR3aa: CASSQPYSLYGYTF

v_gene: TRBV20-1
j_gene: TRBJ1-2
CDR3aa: CSARDRAVGYTF

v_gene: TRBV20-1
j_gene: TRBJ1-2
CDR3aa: CSKETGTGGIKSTF

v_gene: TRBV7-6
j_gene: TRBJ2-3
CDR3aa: CASSLQTHTGQGATQYF

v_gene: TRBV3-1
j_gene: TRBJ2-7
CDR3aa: CASSETGPAYEQYF

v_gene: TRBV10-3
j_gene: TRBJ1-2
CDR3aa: CAISLDRDYGYTF

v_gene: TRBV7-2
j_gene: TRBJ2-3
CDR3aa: CASSLSGNGADTQYF

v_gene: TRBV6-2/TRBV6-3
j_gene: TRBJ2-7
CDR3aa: CASSYDRDTLSYEQYF

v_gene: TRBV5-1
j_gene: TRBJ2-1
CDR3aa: CASSLARTGSHNEQFF

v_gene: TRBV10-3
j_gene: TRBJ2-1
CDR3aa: CAIGTRQEQFF

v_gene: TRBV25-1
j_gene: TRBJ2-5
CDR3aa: CASSSARSGETQYF

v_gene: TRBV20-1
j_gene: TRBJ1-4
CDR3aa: CSARDQVLLFF

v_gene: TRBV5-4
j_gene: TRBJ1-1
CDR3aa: CASSPFRNTEAFF

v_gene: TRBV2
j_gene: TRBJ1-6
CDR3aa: CASKYLSSYNSPLHF